This T cell receptor beta chain was recorded in a study of T cell changes during pregnancy in multiple sclerosis. The CDR3 length is 17 residues. Germline CDR1 KGHSH, CDR2 LQKENI. The trim removed 3 bases at V and 4 bases at J, leaving 6 bases unmatched. Assay: immunoSEQ multiplex PCR; the TCRdb copy retains only in-frame clones and omits some. The sample lists about 50,000 clones, around nine tenths occurring once. The rearrangement uses TRBV18 and TRBJ2-6; 10 bases fit TRBD2. The input for sequencing was CD4+ T cells from peripheral blood mononuclear cells, taken after pregnancy. The clonotype was recovered from a female donor with multiple sclerosis, enrolled in a pregnancy study. The CDR3 coding sequence is TGTGCCAGCTCACCTTCTAGCGGGAGAGCCGGGGCCAACGTCCTGACTTTC. It specifies CASSPSSGRAGANVLTF.